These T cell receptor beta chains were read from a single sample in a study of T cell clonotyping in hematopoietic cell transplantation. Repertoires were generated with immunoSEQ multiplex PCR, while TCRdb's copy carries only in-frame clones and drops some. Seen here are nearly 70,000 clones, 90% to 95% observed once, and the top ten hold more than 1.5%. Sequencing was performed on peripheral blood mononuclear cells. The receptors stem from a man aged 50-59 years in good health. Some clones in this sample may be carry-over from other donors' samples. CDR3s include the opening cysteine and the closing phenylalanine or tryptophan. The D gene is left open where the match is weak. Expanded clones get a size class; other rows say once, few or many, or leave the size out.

TGTGCCAGTATAGGACAGGGGGCAGGCATTCAGTACTTC CASIGQGAGIQYF TRBV2 TRBD1 13 . TRBJ2-4
TGTGCCAGCAAAACGACAGGGACCAATCAGCCCCAGCATTTT CASKTTGTNQPQHF TRBV27 TRBD1 14 . TRBJ1-5
TGTGCCAGCAGCTTAGCTGGGGCTGAAGCTTTCTTT CASSLAGAEAFF TRBV7-9 . 12 . TRBJ1-1
TGTGCCAGCAGCTTAGGCCGGGGGGCTACCACTGAAGCTTTCTTT CASSLGRGATTEAFF TRBV13 . 15 once TRBJ1-1
TGCGCCAGCAGCTTGTACGGGTTTGAAGCTTTCTTT CASSLYGFEAFF TRBV5-1 . 12 . TRBJ1-1
TGTGCCAGCAGCGTAGTAGAGGGCTATACAGATACGCAGTATTTT CASSVVEGYTDTQYF TRBV9 . 15 . TRBJ2-3
TGTGCCAGCCCCCTTAACAGGGAAGCTTTCTTT CASPLNREAFF TRBV2 . 11 . TRBJ1-1
TGTGCCTGGAGTCCAGGACTAGGGCCGGGGGAGCAGTACTTC CAWSPGLGPGEQYF TRBV30 TRBD2 14 . TRBJ2-7
TGTGCCAGCAGCGACAGGGTTAGGGTAGAGACCCAGTACTTC CASSDRVRVETQYF TRBV5-4 TRBD1 14 . TRBJ2-5
TGCAGCGTTGACAGAATTAACTATGGCTACACCTTC CSVDRINYGYTF TRBV29-1 . 12 . TRBJ1-2
TGTGCCAGCAGCTTGGTTGGGGCCACAGATACGCAGTATTTT CASSLVGATDTQYF TRBV5-4 . 14 . TRBJ2-3
TGTGCCAGCAGCTTAGACGGGGAGACCCAGTACTTC CASSLDGETQYF TRBV7-9 . 12 . TRBJ2-5
TGTGCCAGCAGCTCGGCCGGATACGAGCAGTACTTC CASSSAGYEQYF TRBV7-2 . 12 . TRBJ2-7
TGTGCCAGCGGTTATAGCGCTTCTTCTAGCACAGATACGCAGTATTTT CASGYSASSSTDTQYF TRBV25-1 . 16 . TRBJ2-3
TGTGCCAGCAGCAAAGGGACAGGGGGACAAGAGACCCAGTACTTC CASSKGTGGQETQYF TRBV7-2 TRBD1 15 . TRBJ2-5
TGTGCCAGCAGCCAAGATGGGGACACCATATATTTT CASSQDGDTIYF TRBV4-2 . 12 . TRBJ1-3
TGTGCCAGCAGCCAAGCGGGGGGGGCAGAGACCCAGTACTTC CASSQAGGAETQYF TRBV14 TRBD2 14 . TRBJ2-5
TGTGCCAGCAGCCAAGGGGTTGGACATGGCTATGGCTACACCTTC CASSQGVGHGYGYTF TRBV14 . 15 . TRBJ1-2
TGCGCCAGCAGCTTGGGGGGGAGTGGAAACACCATATATTTT CASSLGGSGNTIYF TRBV5-1 . 14 . TRBJ1-3
TGTGCCAGCAGCTTAGGCGGGACAGGGGACTATGGCTACACCTTC CASSLGGTGDYGYTF TRBV7-2 TRBD1 15 . TRBJ1-2
TGTGCCAGCAGTTACTCGAAGGGGAATAATTCACCCCTCCACTTT CASSYSKGNNSPLHF TRBV6-5 . 15 . TRBJ1-6
TGTGCCAGCAGCTCGGCGACGGGTATGAACACTGAAGCTTTCTTT CASSSATGMNTEAFF TRBV7-9 . 15 . TRBJ1-1
TGTGCCAGCAGCCCCGGGCTCCCCATGGGTCCTTACTACGAGCAGTACTTC CASSPGLPMGPYYEQYF TRBV14 . 17 . TRBJ2-7
TGTGCCAGCAGAAACCGGGACAGCGAGCAGTACTTC CASRNRDSEQYF TRBV6-1 TRBD1 12 . TRBJ2-7
TGTGCCATCGGAAAGGGGAGTGCCTACGAGCAGTACTTC CAIGKGSAYEQYF TRBV10-3 . 13 . TRBJ2-7
TGCGCCAGCAGCTTGACCGGGAGCTCCTATAATTCACCCCTCCACTTT CASSLTGSSYNSPLHF TRBV5-1 . 16 . TRBJ1-6
TGTGCCAGCAGCCTCAACCGGGACATCTATAGCAATCAGCCCCAGCATTTT CASSLNRDIYSNQPQHF TRBV27 . 17 . TRBJ1-5
TGTGCCAGCAGTTTTAGCAACGCGAACACCGGGGAGCTGTTTTTT CASSFSNANTGELFF TRBV27 . 15 once TRBJ2-2
TGTGCCAGCAGCCCTATCGGACGGACCCAGTACTTC CASSPIGRTQYF TRBV11-2 . 12 . TRBJ2-5
TGTGCCTGGAGTTTGACTAGCGGGAGTATCTACGAGCAGTACTTC CAWSLTSGSIYEQYF TRBV30 TRBD2 15 . TRBJ2-7
TGTGCCAGCAGCGTAAGTGGGGGGGGCGGTTTGAACACTGAAGCTTTCTTT CASSVSGGGGLNTEAFF TRBV9 . 17 once TRBJ1-1
TGTGCCAGCAGCTGGGGTGACTACGAGCAGTACTTC CASSWGDYEQYF TRBV5-6 . 12 . TRBJ2-7
TGTGCCAGTAGTACGGGCAGGGCGAACACCGGGGAGCTGTTTTTT CASSTGRANTGELFF TRBV19 . 15 . TRBJ2-2
TGTGCCAGCAGTGAACATGGGAGGGAGACCCAGTACTTC CASSEHGRETQYF TRBV2 . 13 . TRBJ2-5